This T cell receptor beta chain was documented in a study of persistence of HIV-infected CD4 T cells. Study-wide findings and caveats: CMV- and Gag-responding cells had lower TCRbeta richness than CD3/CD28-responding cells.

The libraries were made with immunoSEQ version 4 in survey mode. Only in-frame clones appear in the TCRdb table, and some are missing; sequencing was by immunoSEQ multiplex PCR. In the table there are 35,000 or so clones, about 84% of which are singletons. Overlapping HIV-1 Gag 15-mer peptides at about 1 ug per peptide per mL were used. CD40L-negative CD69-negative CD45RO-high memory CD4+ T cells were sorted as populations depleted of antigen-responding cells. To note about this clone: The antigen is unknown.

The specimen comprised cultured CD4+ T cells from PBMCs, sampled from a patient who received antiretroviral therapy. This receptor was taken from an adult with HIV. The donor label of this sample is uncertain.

The CDR3 protein is CASSFTSGQGASGTEAFF. CDR3 DNA sequence: TGCGCCAGCAGCTTTACTTCGGGACAGGGGGCAAGTGGGACTGAAGCTTTCTTT. This rearrangement joins TRBV5-1 to TRBJ1-1; 12 positions match TRBD1. The CDR3 contains 18 residues. The ends lost 2 bases at V and 5 bases at J; junction bases unmatched: 13. Germline lookup yields CDR1 SGHRS and CDR2 YFSETQ. Combining the CDR3 with reference TRBV5-1 and TRBJ1-1 gives the whole variable domain KAGVTQTPRYLIKTRGQQVTLSCSPISGHRSVSWYQQTPGQGLQFLFEYFSETQRNKGNFPGRFSGRQFSNSRSEMNVSTLELGDSALYLCASSFTSGQGASGTEAFFGQGTRLTVV.